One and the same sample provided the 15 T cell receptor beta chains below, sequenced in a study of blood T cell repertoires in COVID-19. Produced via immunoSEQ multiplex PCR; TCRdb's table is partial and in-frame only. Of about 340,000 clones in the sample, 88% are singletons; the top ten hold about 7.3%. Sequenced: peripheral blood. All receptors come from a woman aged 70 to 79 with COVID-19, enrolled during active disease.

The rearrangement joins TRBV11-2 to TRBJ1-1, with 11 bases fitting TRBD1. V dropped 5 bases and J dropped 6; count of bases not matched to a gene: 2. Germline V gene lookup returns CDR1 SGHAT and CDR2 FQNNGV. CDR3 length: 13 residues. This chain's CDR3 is CASSPGQGAEAFF. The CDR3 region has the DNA TGTGCCAGCAGCCCGGGACAGGGGGCTGAAGCTTTCTTT.

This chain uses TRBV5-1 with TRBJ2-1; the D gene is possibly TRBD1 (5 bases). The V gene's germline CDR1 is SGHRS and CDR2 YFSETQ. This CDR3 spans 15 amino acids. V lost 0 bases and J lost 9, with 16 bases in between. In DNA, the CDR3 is TGCGCCAGCAGCTTGGAAGGGGATTTAATTGGTGAGCAGTTCTTC. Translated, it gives CASSLEGDLIGEQFF.

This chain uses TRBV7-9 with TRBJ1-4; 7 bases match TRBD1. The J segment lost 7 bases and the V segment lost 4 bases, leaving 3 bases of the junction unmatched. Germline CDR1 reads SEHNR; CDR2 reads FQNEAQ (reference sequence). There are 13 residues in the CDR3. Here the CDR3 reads CASSSGQAEKLFF. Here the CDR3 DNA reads TGTGCCAGCAGCTCCGGACAGGCTGAAAAACTGTTTTTT.

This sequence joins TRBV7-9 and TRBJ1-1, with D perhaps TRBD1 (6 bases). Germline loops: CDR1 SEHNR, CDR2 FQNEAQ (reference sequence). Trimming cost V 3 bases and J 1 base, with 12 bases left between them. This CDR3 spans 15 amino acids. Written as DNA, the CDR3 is TGTGCCAGCAGCTTCGGGGCGACAGGGAACACTGAAGCTTTCTTT. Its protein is CASSFGATGNTEAFF.

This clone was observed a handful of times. CDR3 in amino acids: CASSLAPGGGQFF. The CDR3 nucleotides read TGTGCCAGCAGCTTAGCTCCCGGCGGAGGGCAGTTCTTC. V usage is TRBV7-9 and J usage is TRBJ2-1; possibly TRBD2 for D (5 bases). Looked up from germline, CDR1 is SEHNR and CDR2 is FQNEAQ (reference sequence). This CDR3 has 13 amino acids. V lost 0 bases, J lost 12 bases, and 12 bases lay in between. The entire variable domain, with the rest obtained from reference TRBV7-9 and TRBJ2-1, is as follows: DTGVSQNPRHKITKRGQNVTFRCDPISEHNRLYWYRQTLGQGPEFLTYFQNEAQLEKSRLLSDRFSAERPKGSFSTLEIQRTEQGDSAMYLCASSLAPGGGQFFGPGTRLTVL.

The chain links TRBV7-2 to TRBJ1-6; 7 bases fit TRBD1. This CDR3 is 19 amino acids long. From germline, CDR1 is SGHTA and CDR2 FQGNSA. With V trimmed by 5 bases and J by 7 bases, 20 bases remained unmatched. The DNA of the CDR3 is TGTGCCAGCAGCCCAGCCCTCCTAGAATACAGGGGCCCCAATTCACCCCTCCACTTT. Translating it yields CASSPALLEYRGPNSPLHF.

Here the CDR3 DNA reads TGCGCCAGCAGCCATACACCCCGGGCAGGGGAAAAACTGTTTTTT. Its translation: CASSHTPRAGEKLFF. This chain links TRBV4-3 with TRBJ1-4; D might be TRBD1 (5 bases). Germline CDR1 LGHNA, CDR2 YSLEER. The CDR3 extends over 15 amino acids. The V end was cut by 3 bases, the J end by 8 bases, with 16 bases between.

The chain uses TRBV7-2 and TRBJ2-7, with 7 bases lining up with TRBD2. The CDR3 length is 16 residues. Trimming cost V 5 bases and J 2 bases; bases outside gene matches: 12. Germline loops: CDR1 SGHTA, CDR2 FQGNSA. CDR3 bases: TGTGCCAGCAGCCCCCCCGGGGGTGCGGGGGCCTACGAGCAGTACTTC. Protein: CASSPPGGAGAYEQYF.

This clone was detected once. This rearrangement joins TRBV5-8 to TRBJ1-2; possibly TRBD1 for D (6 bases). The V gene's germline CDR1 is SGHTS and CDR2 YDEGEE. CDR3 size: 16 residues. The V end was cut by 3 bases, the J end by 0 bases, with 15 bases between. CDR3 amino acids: CASSSLKGGANYGYTF. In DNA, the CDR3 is TGTGCCAGCAGCTCTCTTAAGGGGGGGGCTAACTATGGCTACACCTTC. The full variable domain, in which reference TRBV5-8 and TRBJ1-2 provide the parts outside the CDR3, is EAGVTQSPTHLIKTRGQQATLRCSPISGHTSVYWYQQALGLGLQFLLWYDEGEERNRGNFPPRFSGRQFPNYSSELNVNALELEDSALYLCASSSLKGGANYGYTFGSGTRLTVV.

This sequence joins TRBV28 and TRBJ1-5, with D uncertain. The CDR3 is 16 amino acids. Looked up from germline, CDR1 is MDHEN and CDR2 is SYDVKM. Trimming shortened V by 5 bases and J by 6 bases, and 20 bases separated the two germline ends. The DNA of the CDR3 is TGTGCCAGCAGTCCCGCGACCGGAGGAGAGGGTCAGCCCCAGCATTTT. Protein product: CASSPATGGEGQPQHF. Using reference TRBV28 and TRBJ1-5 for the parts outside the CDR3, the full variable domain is DVKVTQSSRYLVKRTGEKVFLECVQDMDHENMFWYRQDPGLGLRLIYFSYDVKMKEKGDIPEGYSVSREKKERFSLILESASTNQTSMYLCASSPATGGEGQPQHFGDGTRLSIL.

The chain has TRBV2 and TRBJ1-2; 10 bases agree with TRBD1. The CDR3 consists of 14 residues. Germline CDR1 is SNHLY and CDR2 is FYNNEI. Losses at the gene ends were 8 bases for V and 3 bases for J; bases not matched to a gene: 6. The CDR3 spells CASPGQGKDYGYTF. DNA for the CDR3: TGTGCCAGCCCGGGACAGGGGAAGGACTATGGCTACACCTTC.

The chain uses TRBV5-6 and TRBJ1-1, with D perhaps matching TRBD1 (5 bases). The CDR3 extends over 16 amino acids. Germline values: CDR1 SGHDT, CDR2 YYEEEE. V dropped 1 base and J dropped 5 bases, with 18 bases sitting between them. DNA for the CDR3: TGTGCCAGCAGCTTGAGGAGGGGCCAGATTCCTACTGAAGCTTTCTTT. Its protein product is CASSLRRGQIPTEAFF.

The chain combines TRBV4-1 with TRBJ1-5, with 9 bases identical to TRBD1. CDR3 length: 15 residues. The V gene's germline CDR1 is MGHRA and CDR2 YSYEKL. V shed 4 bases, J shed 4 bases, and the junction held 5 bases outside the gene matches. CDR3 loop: CASSPGTGLNQPQHF. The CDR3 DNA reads TGCGCCAGCAGCCCCGGGACAGGGCTGAATCAGCCCCAGCATTTT.

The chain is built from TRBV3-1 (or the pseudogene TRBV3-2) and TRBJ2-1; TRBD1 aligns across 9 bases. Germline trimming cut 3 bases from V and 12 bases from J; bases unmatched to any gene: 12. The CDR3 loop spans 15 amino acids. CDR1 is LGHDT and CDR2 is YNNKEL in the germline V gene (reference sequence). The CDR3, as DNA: TGTGCCAGCAGCCACCCCGGGACAGGGCGGGTTGGGCAGTTCTTC. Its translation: CASSHPGTGRVGQFF.

CDR3 DNA sequence: TGTGCCAGCTCACCGACAGGGGCGGACAATGAGCAGTTCTTC. Translated: CASSPTGADNEQFF. This chain joins TRBV18 and TRBJ2-1, with 8 bases identical to TRBD1. This CDR3 spans 14 amino acids. Trimming at V came to 3 bases and at J to 5 bases, leaving 3 bases not matched to a gene. Looked up from germline, CDR1 is KGHSH and CDR2 is LQKENI.